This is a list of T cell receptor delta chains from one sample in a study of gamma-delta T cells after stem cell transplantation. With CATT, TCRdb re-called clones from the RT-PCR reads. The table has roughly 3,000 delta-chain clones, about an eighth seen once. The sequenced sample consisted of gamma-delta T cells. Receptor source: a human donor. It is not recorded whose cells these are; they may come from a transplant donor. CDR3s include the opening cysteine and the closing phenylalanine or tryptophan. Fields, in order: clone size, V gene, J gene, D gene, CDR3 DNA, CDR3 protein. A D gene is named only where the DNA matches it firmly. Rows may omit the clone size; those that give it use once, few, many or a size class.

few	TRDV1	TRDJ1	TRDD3	TGTGCTCTTGAGCGACTGGGGGCTTACACCGATAAACTCATCTTT	CALERLGAYTDKLIF
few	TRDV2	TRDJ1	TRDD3	TGTGCCTGTGACACTGGGGGATACGGGTTCACCGATAAACTCATCTTT	CACDTGGYGFTDKLIF
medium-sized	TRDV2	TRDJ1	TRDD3	TGTGCCTGTGATGATTTCCTTCTGGGGGATCCCCACCACACCGATAAACTCATCTTT	CACDDFLLGDPHHTDKLIF
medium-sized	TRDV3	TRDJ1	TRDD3	TGTGCCTCCTCCCTACAGCTGGGGGATAGTCCCCTTCGGTACACCGATAAACTCATCTTT	CASSLQLGDSPLRYTDKLIF
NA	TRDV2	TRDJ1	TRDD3	TGTGCCTGTCCTACCCTGGGGGCCAACCGGGGGACCGAGTACACCGATAAACTCATCTTT	CACPTLGANRGTEYTDKLIF
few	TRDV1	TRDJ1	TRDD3	TGTGCTCTTGGGGTCCCCTCCTTCCGGGGGTTACTGGGGGCTTCCTACACCGATAAACTCATCTTT	CALGVPSFRGLLGASYTDKLIF
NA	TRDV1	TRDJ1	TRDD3	TGTGCTCTTGGGCTAACCCGCTCCCTACGCCCGGATGGTACTGGGGGATGTTGCACCGATAAACTCATCTTT	CALGLTRSLRPDGTGGCCTDKLIF
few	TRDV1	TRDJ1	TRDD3	TGTGCTCTTGGGGAACTTGGGGGATTAGACACCGATAAACTCATCTTT	CALGELGGLDTDKLIF
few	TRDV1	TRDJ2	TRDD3	TGTGCTCCTGGGGATCCGCCTTCCTACGGGTCGACTACTGGGGGATACGCCTTGACAGCACAACTCTTCTTT	CAPGDPPSYGSTTGGYALTAQLFF
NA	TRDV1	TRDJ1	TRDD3	TGTGCTCTTGGGGGAGCCCGTCACGACGGGGGGATGAGGTACACCGATAAACTCATCTTT	CALGGARHDGGMRYTDKLIF
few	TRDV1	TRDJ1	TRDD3	TGTGCTCTTGGGGAAAGGTGGCCTACTGGGGGATACGAGGGGCTCATCTTT	CALGERWPTGGYEGLIF
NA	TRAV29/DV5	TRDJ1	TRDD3	TGTGCAGCAACGGGGCCTTCCCCGTACTGGGGGATAGCGGGCACCGATAAACTCATCTTT	CAATGPSPYWGIAGTDKLIF
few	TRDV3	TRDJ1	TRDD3	TGTGCCTTTCGGTTCTCGGTACTGGGGGGTAGACCTCACACCGATAAACTCATCTTT	CAFRFSVLGGRPHTDKLIF
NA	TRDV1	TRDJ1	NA	TGTGCTCTTGGGAATTCTCATCCAGTCCTAACTAAACTCATCTTT	CALGNSHPVLTKLIF
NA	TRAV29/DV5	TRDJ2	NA	TGTGCAGCAAGTATGAGGTCGTTTGCTCCGACCCTTCCGACAGCACAACTCTTCTTT	CAASMRSFAPTLPTAQLFF
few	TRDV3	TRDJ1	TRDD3	TGTGCCTTTCGACGGGCCTCCAACTTAAGTACTGGGGACGACGCGTGCACCGATAAACTCATCTTT	CAFRRASNLSTGDDACTDKLIF
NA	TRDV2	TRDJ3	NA	TGTGCCTGTGACACCGCCGGGGGAGAAGGCTCCTGGGACACCCGACAGATGTTTTTC	CACDTAGGEGSWDTRQMFF
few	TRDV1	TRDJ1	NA	TGTGCTCTTGGGGAACTTAAGGTCCTACGGAGGGGATGGTACACCGATAAACTCATCTTT	CALGELKVLRRGWYTDKLIF
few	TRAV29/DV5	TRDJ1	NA	TGTGCAGCAAGCGCGCGTACTGCCGATAAACTCATCTTT	CAASARTADKLIF
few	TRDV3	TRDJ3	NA	TGTGCCTTTACCCCCTTCCCGTTGGGGGCCTGGGACACCCGACAGATGTTTTTC	CAFTPFPLGAWDTRQMFF
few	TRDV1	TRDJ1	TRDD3	TGTGCTCTTGGGGACCACGTGGGGGATGACACCGATAAACTCATCTTT	CALGDHVGDDTDKLIF
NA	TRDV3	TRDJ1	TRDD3	TGTGCCTGCATGTACTGGGGGATCCGATACACCGATAAACTCATCTTT	CACMYWGIRYTDKLIF
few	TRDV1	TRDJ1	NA	TGTGCTCTTGGGGACCGGACGGGGAGAATGTACACCGATAAACTCATCTTT	CALGDRTGRMYTDKLIF
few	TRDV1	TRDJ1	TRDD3	TGTGCTCTTGGGGAACGAGGGGGATACCGGGGGTACACCGATAAACTCATCTTT	CALGERGGYRGYTDKLIF
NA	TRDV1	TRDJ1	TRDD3	TGTGCTCTTGGGGGGTTCCGGCTACTGGGGGTTTACGCCACCGATAAACTCATCTTT	CALGGFRLLGVYATDKLIF
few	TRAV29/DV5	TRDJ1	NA	TGTGCAGCAAGCGCGGGGGCCCATAGGGCCGATAAACTCATCTTT	CAASAGAHRADKLIF
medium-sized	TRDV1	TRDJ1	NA	TGTGCTCTTGGGGAACCGGTGTTCCCCGTGGCCGAACACTCAACAACTTACCTATGGGTGTACACCGATAAACTCATCTTT	CALGEPVFPVAEHSTTYLWVYTDKLIF
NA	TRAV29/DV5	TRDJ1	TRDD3	TGTGCAGCGCAATTCGGGTACTGGGGCTTGGGTCGAACCGATAAACTCATCTTT	CAAQFGYWGLGRTDKLIF
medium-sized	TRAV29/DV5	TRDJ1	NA	TGTGCAGCAAGCATCGATATCCTCAAACCGACCGATAAACTCATCTTT	CAASIDILKPTDKLIF
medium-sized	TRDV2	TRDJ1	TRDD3	TGTGCCTGTGACACAGGGGGGATTGGCACCGATAAACTCATCTTT	CACDTGGIGTDKLIF
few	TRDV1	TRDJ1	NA	TGTGCTCTTGGGGACTCGACTACGGTCTGGGGCACCGATAAACTCATCTTT	CALGDSTTVWGTDKLIF
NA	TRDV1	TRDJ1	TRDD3	TGTGCTCTTGGGGAACGTACTGGGGGATACTCGGTCGATAAACTCATCTTT	CALGERTGGYSVDKLIF
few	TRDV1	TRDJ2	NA	TGTGCTCTTGGGGAAAGGGCAGGGTTGACAGCACAACTCTTCTTT	CALGERAGLTAQLFF